The rows below give T cell receptor beta chains drawn from one sample of a study of shared clonotypes between healthy human individuals. Profiling relied on immunoSEQ multiplex PCR, and the TCRdb table lists in-frame clones only, not all of them. The sample shows approximately 640,000 clones, 90% of them seen only once. The sequenced sample consisted of memory CD8+ T cells from PBMCs. The receptors stem from a man younger than 35 in good health. Some clones in this sample may be carry-over from other donors' samples. The CDR3 runs from the conserved cysteine through the conserved F or W. Fields, in order: V gene, J gene, D gene, CDR3 protein, CDR3 DNA. The D gene is left open where the match is weak.

TRBV5-4	TRBJ2-7	TRBD2	CASSPGRAGSIIYEQYF	TGTGCCAGCAGCCCCGGGAGGGCAGGGAGCATAATCTACGAGCAGTACTTC
TRBV6-1	TRBJ2-7	.	CASSGPNEQYF	TGTGCCAGCAGTGGGCCGAACGAGCAGTACTTC
TRBV28	TRBJ1-5	.	CASSLPPGDQPQHF	TGTGCCAGTTCTCTTCCGCCGGGGGATCAGCCCCAGCATTTT
TRBV7-2	TRBJ1-5	.	CASSLDRAPEWPQHF	TGTGCCAGCAGCTTAGACAGGGCCCCAGAATGGCCCCAGCATTTT
TRBV9	TRBJ2-5	.	CASSPWGSWYQETQYF	TGTGCCAGCAGCCCCTGGGGGTCGTGGTACCAAGAGACCCAGTACTTC
TRBV6-1	TRBJ1-4	.	CASRVTIATNEKLFF	TGTGCCAGCAGGGTTACCATTGCAACTAATGAAAAACTGTTTTTT
TRBV9	TRBJ2-3	.	CASSVGQTSTDTQYF	TGTGCCAGCAGCGTAGGTCAGACTAGCACAGATACGCAGTATTTT
TRBV5-1	TRBJ1-2	TRBD1	CASTLDRALYGYTF	TGCGCCAGCACCCTTGACAGGGCTCTCTATGGCTACACCTTC
TRBV15	TRBJ1-1	.	CATSRVPGMNTEAFF	TGTGCCACCAGCAGAGTGCCCGGGATGAACACTGAAGCTTTCTTT
TRBV9	TRBJ2-7	TRBD2	CASSPRTSRVYEQYF	TGTGCCAGCAGCCCAAGGACTAGCCGGGTCTACGAGCAGTACTTC
TRBV9	TRBJ1-1	.	CASSSRPWRGPTEAFF	TGTGCCAGCAGCTCCCGACCCTGGCGGGGGCCCACTGAAGCTTTCTTT
TRBV13	TRBJ2-3	TRBD2	CASSFRAGDIFTDTQYF	TGTGCCAGCAGCTTTAGGGCGGGAGACATCTTCACAGATACGCAGTATTTT
TRBV5-4	TRBJ2-7	TRBD1	CASSLYRGTYEQYF	TGTGCCAGCAGCTTGTACAGGGGAACCTACGAGCAGTACTTC
TRBV5-1	TRBJ1-1	TRBD1	CASSLRRGTGRDLNTEAFF	TGCGCCAGCAGCTTGAGAAGAGGGACAGGGCGGGATTTGAACACTGAAGCTTTCTTT